Presented here are 16 T cell receptor beta chains from one specimen sequenced in a study of identical twins. TCRdb fed the 5' RACE reads into MiXCR, producing one record per CDR3 protein. The sample has nearly 650,000 distinct CDR3 sequences, 7.1% seen once; the top ten hold around 1.6%. This sample also belongs to another study, concerning yellow fever vaccine responses in identical twins.

Sequencing used PBMCs. The source of these receptors is a woman younger than 30 in good health.

This clonotype was counted a few times. V and J are TRBV7-2 and TRBJ2-7; 10 bases match TRBD2. This CDR3 is 17 amino acids long. With V trimmed by 3 bases and J by 0 bases, 8 bases remained unmatched. The V gene's germline CDR1 is SGHTA and CDR2 FQGNSA. The CDR3 is CASSLSSGGHNSYEQYV. Written as DNA, the CDR3 is TGTGCCAGCAGCTTGTCTAGCGGGGGCCATAACTCCTACGAGCAGTACGTC.

This clonotype came up a few times. This chain joins TRBV6-1 and TRBJ2-1; 9 nucleotides match TRBD2. Germline assignment: CDR1 MNHNS and CDR2 SASEGT. V shed 7 bases and J 6 bases; nucleotides not matched to a gene: 13. The CDR3 is 16 amino acids. The CDR3 protein is CASTSPASGAPNEQFF. The CDR3 coding sequence is TGTGCCAGCACCTCCCCGGCTAGCGGGGCCCCCAATGAGCAGTTCTTC.

DNA for the CDR3: TGTGCCACCAGTCCCCCCGCCGGGGCGCAGTTCTTC. Translated: CATSPPAGAQFF. The chain recombines TRBV24-1 with TRBJ2-1, with D perhaps matching TRBD1 or TRBD2 (5 bases each). This CDR3 region has 12 residues. Germline CDR1 and CDR2: KGHDR and SFDVKD. Between the trimmed V and J ends, which lost 6 bases and 12 bases, there was a span of 14 bases.

A few counts support this clonotype. J is TRBJ1-5 and V is TRBV20-1; 8 bases map to TRBD1. This CDR3 has 14 amino acids. CDR1 and CDR2 (germline): DFQATT, SNEGSKA (reference sequence). V shed 2 bases and J 2 bases; nucleotides not matched to a gene: 2. The CDR3 DNA follows: TGCAGTGCTAGACAGGGGGCTGGCAATCAGCCCCAGCATTTT. Protein sequence: CSARQGAGNQPQHF.

This clonotype appeared many times. The chain recombines TRBV6-2 or TRBV6-3 with TRBJ2-5; 11 bases are a match to TRBD2. The CDR3 sequence is 18 residues long. Per the germline V gene, CDR1 is MNHEY and CDR2 is SVGEGT. V shed 0 bases, J shed 1 base, and the junction held 7 bases outside the gene matches. The CDR3 reads CASSYSLASGRPQETQYF. The DNA of the CDR3 is TGTGCCAGCAGTTACTCGTTGGCTAGCGGGAGGCCCCAAGAGACCCAGTACTTC.

The sample holds a few counts of this clonotype. V gene TRBV10-3 combines with J gene TRBJ1-2, with D possibly matching TRBD1 (5 bases). This CDR3 has 16 amino acids. Trimming removed 0 bases from V and 7 bases from J, with 18 bases in between. The germline gives CDR1 ENHRY, CDR2 SYGVKD. In DNA, the CDR3 is TGTGCCATCAGTGAGTCTATCTTGGGGGTAACGTCTGGCTACACCTTC. Its translation: CAISESILGVTSGYTF.

This clonotype was observed a handful of times. V is TRBV29-1 and J is TRBJ1-1; D remains ambiguous. The V end was cut by 2 bases, the J end by 9 bases, with 10 bases between. This CDR3 contains 11 residues. The germline CDR1 and CDR2 sequences are SQVTM and ANQGSEA. The CDR3 reads CSVESRTKAFF. For the CDR3, the DNA is TGCAGCGTTGAAAGCCGGACCAAAGCTTTCTTT. Together with reference TRBV29-1 and TRBJ1-1, the CDR3 gives the full variable domain: SAVISQKPSRDICQRGTSLTIQCQVDSQVTMMFWYRQQPGQSLTLIATANQGSEATYESGFVIDKFPISRPNLTFSTLTVSNMSPEDSSIYLCSVESRTKAFFGQGTRLTVV.

This clonotype was observed a handful of times. The chain links TRBV4-1 to TRBJ1-2, with TRBD1 matching over 10 bases. Germline values: CDR1 MGHRA, CDR2 YSYEKL. The CDR3 has 21 amino acids. Trimming cost V 0 bases and J 3 bases; bases outside gene matches: 19. CDR3 loop: CASSQDQGVFPDRGQDYGYTF. The CDR3 region has the DNA TGCGCCAGCAGCCAAGATCAGGGGGTCTTCCCAGACAGGGGGCAAGACTATGGCTACACCTTC.

This chain links TRBV28 with TRBJ2-2; perhaps TRBD1 as D (6 bases). This CDR3 is built from 17 residues. In germline, CDR1 is MDHEN, CDR2 SYDVKM. V was trimmed by 1 base and J by 3 bases, leaving 15 bases between them. Here the CDR3 DNA reads TGTGCCAGCAGTTTATCTCTGGGGGCCGTTCACACCGGGGAGCTGTTTTTT. It yields the protein CASSLSLGAVHTGELFF.

In nucleotides, the CDR3 is TGTGCCAGCAGTGAATCAGGGGGGTATTCCTACGAGCAGTACGTC. Translated, it gives CASSESGGYSYEQYV. This rearrangement joins TRBV6-1 to TRBJ2-7; maybe TRBD1 (7 bases). CDR1 is MNHNS and CDR2 is SASEGT in the germline V gene. Trimming stripped 2 bases from V and 1 base from J, with 12 bases between. CDR3 length: 15 residues.

This clonotype was detected ten times or more. CDR3 coding DNA: TGTGCCAGCAGTTTAGGGCAGGGTAAGGGAAATCAGCCCCAGCATTTT. It is translated as CASSLGQGKGNQPQHF. The V and J genes are TRBV12-3 or TRBV12-4 and TRBJ1-5, with D perhaps matching TRBD1 (5 bases). Trimming shortened V by 1 base and J by 4 bases, and 14 bases separated the two germline ends. CDR3 length: 16 residues.

This clonotype has just a few counts. The chain combines TRBV2 with TRBJ1-3; D not resolved. There are 14 residues in the CDR3. Between the trimmed V and J ends, which lost 8 bases and 0 bases, there was a span of 11 bases. Germline values: CDR1 SNHLY, CDR2 FYNNEI. CDR3 sequence: CASDMGDSGNTIYF. The CDR3 nucleotides read TGTGCCAGCGACATGGGAGACTCTGGAAACACCATATATTTT.

The V call is TRBV4-2, the J call TRBJ2-3; D gene uncertain. V was clipped by 0 bases and J by 2 bases, with 18 bases between them. In germline, CDR1 is LGHNA, CDR2 YNFKEQ. This CDR3 contains 18 residues. This chain's CDR3 is CASSQDLRASPYTDTQYF. In nucleotides, the CDR3 is TGTGCCAGCAGCCAAGATCTTAGGGCGTCCCCATACACAGATACGCAGTATTTT.

This clonotype appeared many times. This chain uses TRBV12-3 or TRBV12-4 with TRBJ2-1; 7 bases agree with TRBD2. V was pared by 6 bases and J by 0 bases, with 8 bases of the junction left unmatched. The CDR3 has 16 residues. The CDR3 region has the DNA TGTGCCAGCAGCCAGTCGGGGGGTGGCTCCTACAATGAGCAGTTCTTC. Its translation: CASSQSGGGSYNEQFF.

This clonotype was found many times. J is TRBJ2-1 and V is TRBV5-5; possibly TRBD1 for D (5 bases). V gave up 3 bases and J gave up 4 bases, with 11 bases separating them. CDR1 is SGHKS, CDR2 YYEKEE, per germline (reference sequence). The CDR3 loop spans 14 amino acids. This CDR3 is CASSSSAGYNEQFF. For the CDR3, the DNA is TGTGCCAGCAGCTCGTCGGCAGGGTACAATGAGCAGTTCTTC.

The table lists this clonotype with a few counts. This chain joins TRBV20-1 and TRBJ2-1, with 9 bases matching TRBD2. With V trimmed by 3 bases and J by 4 bases, 4 bases remained unmatched. The CDR3 loop spans 14 amino acids. Germline lookup yields CDR1 DFQATT and CDR2 SNEGSKA (reference sequence). Here the CDR3 DNA reads TGCAGTGCTAGTAGCGGGAGCGGGTACAATGAGCAGTTCTTC. The encoded protein is CSASSGSGYNEQFF.